This is a list of T cell receptor beta chains from one sample in a study of immune evolution from preneoplasia to lung adenocarcinoma. Assay used: immunoSEQ multiplex PCR; TCRdb lists only in-frame clones, some missing. The sample holds over 11,000 clones, approximately 80% seen once. The sequenced sample was FFPE minimally invasive lung adenocarcinoma tissue. The source is a person between 65 and 79 years old with lung adenocarcinoma. The CDR3 runs from the conserved cysteine through the conserved F or W. D genes are given only for firm matches. Part of the rows lack a size; the others show once, few, many or a class for expanded clones.

V gene	J gene	D gene	clone size	CDR3 DNA	CDR3 protein
TRBV4-2	TRBJ2-2	TRBD2	-	TGTGCCAGCAGCCAAGTAACGGCTAGCGGGGGCACCGGGGAGCTGTTTTTT	CASSQVTASGGTGELFF
TRBV4-1	TRBJ1-4	-	-	TGCGCCAGCAGCCAAGAGCCAGGGGCTAATGAAAAACTGTTTTTT	CASSQEPGANEKLFF
TRBV7-5	TRBJ1-5	-	-	TGTGCCAGCAGCTTAGGCCTCCAGCAGCCCCAGCATTTT	CASSLGLQQPQHF
TRBV19	TRBJ1-2	-	-	TGTGCCAGTAGTACCGGTCTAAAGGCCGGCTACACCTTC	CASSTGLKAGYTF
TRBV5-1	TRBJ2-5	-	few	TGCGCCAGCAGCTTGGGATGGGGCGAACCCCAAGAGACCCAGTACTTC	CASSLGWGEPQETQYF
TRBV9	TRBJ2-7	TRBD1	-	TGTGCCAGCAGCGTAGAGGGACAGAGTTCTGATGAGCAGTACTTC	CASSVEGQSSDEQYF
TRBV7-6	TRBJ2-1	-	few	TGTGCCAGCAGCCAAGGGGTTGCGGGGTCGTACAATGAGCAGTTCTTC	CASSQGVAGSYNEQFF
TRBV19	TRBJ2-1	TRBD1	few	TGTGCCAGTAGTCCCCGACAGGGGGCGAATGAGCAGTTCTTC	CASSPRQGANEQFF
TRBV7-9	TRBJ2-7	TRBD1	-	TGTGCCAGCAGCCGGGACAGAGACTACGAGCAGTACTTC	CASSRDRDYEQYF
TRBV6-5	TRBJ2-5	TRBD2	-	TGTGCCAGCAGTCCCGGACTAGCGGGAGAAGAGACCCAGTACTTC	CASSPGLAGEETQYF
TRBV16	TRBJ2-7	-	few	TGTGCCAGCAGCCAATCGGGACTTTCGTATTACTTC	CASSQSGLSYYF
TRBV2	TRBJ1-1	-	-	TGTGCCAGCAGTGGGGACGGGGGGCGACCTGAAGCTTTCTTT	CASSGDGGRPEAFF
TRBV7-8	TRBJ1-2	-	once	TGTGCCAGCAGCTTAGACGCGGCAGAGCGGTTGGATGGCTACACCTTC	CASSLDAAERLDGYTF
TRBV28	TRBJ1-1	-	-	TGTGCCAGCCGGAGTGAGGGTGGGGCGCCTGAAGCTTTCTTT	CASRSEGGAPEAFF
TRBV18	TRBJ2-3	-	-	TGTGCCAGCTCACCCCGGGTGGGCGATACGCAGTATTTT	CASSPRVGDTQYF
TRBV4-2	TRBJ1-2	TRBD1	large	TGTGCCAGCAGCACCCGGGACAGGGGAGGCGAGGATGGCTACACCTTC	CASSTRDRGGEDGYTF
TRBV9	TRBJ1-2	-	-	TGTGCCAGCAGCGTTTCAGACTCCAGTGACTATGGCTACACCTTC	CASSVSDSSDYGYTF
TRBV10-2	TRBJ1-1	TRBD1	-	TGCGCCAGCAGCCCTCAGGGGGCAGTTCGGAACACTGAAGCTTTCTTT	CASSPQGAVRNTEAFF
TRBV2	TRBJ2-1	-	-	TGTGCCAGCGGGGGTATTGCGGGAAGCTCCTACAATGAGCAGTTCTTC	CASGGIAGSSYNEQFF
TRBV19	TRBJ2-7	-	-	TGTGCCAGTAGTGCGACCGGGACAGGCGGGGCGGGGGGCTACGAGCAGTACTTC	CASSATGTGGAGGYEQYF
TRBV7-9	TRBJ1-1	-	-	TGTGCCAGCAGCTTAGGACAGGCCCAAGCTTTCTTT	CASSLGQAQAFF
TRBV28	TRBJ1-5	TRBD1	-	TGTGCCAGCAGGAGACAGGGGGGTAATCAGCCCCAGCATTTT	CASRRQGGNQPQHF
TRBV11-2	TRBJ2-1	TRBD2	few	TGTGCCAGCAGCTTAGCCCCTAGCGGGGGGGCGAATGAGCAGTTCTTC	CASSLAPSGGANEQFF
TRBV2	TRBJ1-1	TRBD1	-	TGTGCCAAAGAGCAGGGGGCGCAGGGTGAAGCTTTCTTT	CAKEQGAQGEAFF
TRBV19	TRBJ2-3	-	-	TGTGCCAGTAGTATTGGGCACAGCCGAGCAGATACGCAGTATTTT	CASSIGHSRADTQYF
TRBV14	TRBJ2-2	-	few	TGTGCCAGCAGGTTGGGGCACAACACACACGCGAACACCGGGGAGCTGTTTTTT	CASRLGHNTHANTGELFF
TRBV19	TRBJ1-1	-	-	TGTGCCAGTAAACCAGCGGTGGGGGGGACTGAAGCTTTCTTT	CASKPAVGGTEAFF
TRBV11-3	TRBJ2-7	TRBD1	-	TGTGCCAGCACTAAAACCGGGACAGGCAGGAACGAGCAGTACTTC	CASTKTGTGRNEQYF